This passage covers 30 T cell receptor beta chains from one sample sequenced in a study of blood T cell repertoires in COVID-19. Only in-frame clones appear in the TCRdb table, and some are missing; sequencing was by immunoSEQ multiplex PCR. The sample has a few hundred thousand clones, roughly 84% seen once. The sequencing sample was made of peripheral blood. The receptors were gathered from a woman in her late teens or twenties with acute or convalescent COVID-19.

This sequence joins TRBV10-2 and TRBJ1-5, with 8 bases lining up with TRBD1. Germline CDR1 WSHSY, CDR2 SAAADI. This CDR3 has 13 amino acids. The J segment lost 5 bases and the V segment lost 7 bases, leaving 4 bases of the junction unmatched. The CDR3 sequence: CASTKTGDQPQHF. The CDR3 DNA reads as TGCGCCAGCACCAAGACAGGGGATCAGCCCCAGCATTTT.

This clone was counted a single time. The V call is TRBV29-1, the J call TRBJ1-4, with D perhaps TRBD1 (5 bases). The CDR3 is 12 amino acids. CDR1 SQVTM and CDR2 ANQGSEA come from the germline V gene. With 3 bases removed from V and 6 bases from J, the gap between germline ends came to 8 bases. The CDR3 region has the DNA TGCAGCGTTGAGGGAGGGGATGAAAAACTGTTTTTT. It encodes CSVEGGDEKLFF.

This chain uses TRBV27 with TRBJ2-7; D perhaps matches TRBD1 (6 bases). CDR1 is MNHEY, CDR2 SMNVEV, per germline (reference sequence). Trimming pared 3 bases from V and 2 bases from J, leaving 14 bases between. The CDR3 has 15 residues. The CDR3 spells CASSLGAGQTYEQYF. CDR3 sequence (DNA): TGTGCCAGCAGTTTGGGGGCAGGGCAGACCTACGAGCAGTACTTC.

This clone was recorded once. The chain recombines TRBV4-3 with TRBJ2-7, with 11 bases fitting TRBD2. The V gene's germline CDR1 is LGHNA and CDR2 YSLEER. This CDR3 region has 16 residues. After removal of 0 bases from V and 3 bases from J, the junction contained 4 bases not matched to a gene. The CDR3, as DNA: TGCGCCAGCAGCCAAGACTCCGGGACTAGCGGCTACGAGCAGTACTTC. Protein: CASSQDSGTSGYEQYF.

This chain links TRBV6-5 with TRBJ1-6, with no clear D. CDR3 length: 14 residues. Looked up from germline, CDR1 is MNHEY and CDR2 is SVGAGI. V lost 2 bases and J 6 bases, leaving 8 bases between the germline ends. The CDR3 loop reads CASSYASVNSPLHF. The CDR3 DNA follows: TGTGCCAGCAGTTACGCCAGTGTTAATTCACCCCTCCACTTT.

This clone turned up a few times. This chain connects TRBV7-2 to TRBJ2-7; D not resolved. The V end lost 3 bases, the J end lost 2 bases, and 14 bases lay between the germline ends. CDR1 and CDR2 from the germline V gene are SGHTA and FQGNSA. There are 15 residues in the CDR3. DNA for the CDR3: TGTGCCAGCAGCTTCAACAGTAACCGTCCCTACGAGCAGTACTTC. This codes for CASSFNSNRPYEQYF.

The chain carries TRBV7-8 and TRBJ2-7; weak D call: TRBD2 (6 bases). Between the trimmed V and J ends, which lost 4 bases and 7 bases, there was a span of 20 bases. Germline V gives CDR1 SGHVS, CDR2 FQNEAQ. CDR3 length: 15 amino acids. The CDR3 reads CASSSGTPGVGEQYF. The CDR3 nucleotides read TGTGCCAGCAGCTCAGGGACTCCGGGGGTCGGGGAGCAGTACTTC.

This clone was seen just once. The rearrangement joins TRBV15 to TRBJ2-1; 14 positions agree with TRBD2. Germline trimming cut 4 bases from V and 7 bases from J; bases unmatched to any gene: 6. The CDR3 is 16 amino acids. CDR1 and CDR2 (germline): LNHNV, YYDKDF (reference sequence). In DNA form, the CDR3 reads TGTGCCACCAGCACGGGGACTAGCGGGAGAGGTAATGAGCAGTTCTTC. It specifies CATSTGTSGRGNEQFF.

This clone has a count of ten or more. This chain joins TRBV19 and TRBJ2-7; 8 nucleotides align to TRBD1. CDR3 length equals 14 residues. CDR1 and CDR2 from the germline V gene are LNHDA and SQIVND (reference sequence). V was pared by 6 bases and J by 3 bases, with 7 bases of the junction left unmatched. CDR3 DNA: TGTGCCAGTAGGCTACAGGGGGGACTCTACGAGCAGTACTTC. As protein: CASRLQGGLYEQYF.

V and J are TRBV5-1 and TRBJ1-1; 7 nucleotides line up with TRBD1. The CDR3 runs to 15 residues. V shed 7 bases and J 1 base; nucleotides not matched to a gene: 10. Germline assignment: CDR1 SGHRS and CDR2 YFSETQ. CDR3 protein: CASVLGGASNTEAFF. DNA for the CDR3: TGCGCCAGCGTTTTAGGGGGCGCATCGAACACTGAAGCTTTCTTT.

The genes are TRBV7-2 and TRBJ1-3, with D tentatively TRBD1 (6 bases). Germline loops: CDR1 SGHTA, CDR2 FQGNSA. The CDR3 extends over 15 amino acids. Trimming left V 5 bases short and J 3 bases short, with 14 bases between. CDR3 in amino acids: CASSPIGGRGNTIYF. DNA of the CDR3: TGTGCCAGCAGCCCCATCGGGGGGCGTGGAAACACCATATATTTT.

This chain joins TRBV9 and TRBJ1-1; 11 nucleotides align to TRBD1. Germline trimming cut 4 bases from V and 5 bases from J; bases unmatched to any gene: 10. The germline gives CDR1 SGDLS, CDR2 YYNGEE. This CDR3 has 16 amino acids. The CDR3 nucleotides are TGTGCCAGCAGCCCCGGCCCCGGGACAGGGGGGACTGAAGCTTTCTTT. This codes for CASSPGPGTGGTEAFF.

This clone came up once. V and J are TRBV29-1 and TRBJ1-1; the D gene is possibly TRBD1 (5 bases). Trimming cost V 4 bases and J 4 bases, with 10 bases left between them. The CDR3 has 12 residues. CDR1 is SQVTM and CDR2 is ANQGSEA in the germline V gene. The CDR3 is CSVVRVGTEAFF. In DNA form, the CDR3 reads TGCAGCGTTGTCAGGGTCGGCACTGAAGCTTTCTTT.

In the case of this clone: Relative to the germline gene, one junction end is altered; a read error may explain this. The V and J genes are TRBV7-7 and TRBJ2-1, with D possibly being TRBD2 (7 bases). CDR1 is SSHAT, CDR2 FNYEAQ, per germline (reference sequence). The CDR3 sequence is 15 residues long. The CDR3 bases are TGTGCTAGCAGCTTAGGAAAAAGCGGGACAAATGAGCAGTTCTTC. This sequence encodes CASSLGKSGTNEQFF. Based on the CDR3 plus reference TRBV7-7 and TRBJ2-1, the full variable domain is GAGVSQSPRYKVTKRGQDVTLRCDPISSHATLYWYQQALGQGPEFLTYFNYEAQPDKSGLPSDRFSAERPEGSISTLTIQRTEQRDSAMYRCASSLGKSGTNEQFFGPGTRLTVL.

The V call is TRBV7-6, the J call TRBJ2-5; D ambiguous. The CDR3 consists of 12 residues. V was trimmed by 3 bases and J by 3 bases, leaving 5 bases between them. The germline CDR1 and CDR2 sequences are SGHVS and FNYEAQ. The CDR3 nucleotides are TGTGCCAGCAGCTTCCCAAAAGAGACCCAGTACTTC. This gives the protein CASSFPKETQYF.

The CDR3 region is CASTRTGVNSPLHF. The CDR3 DNA reads TGTGCCAGCACCCGGACAGGGGTAAATTCACCCCTCCACTTT. This chain links TRBV28 with TRBJ1-6; the match to TRBD1 covers 9 bases. CDR1 is MDHEN, CDR2 SYDVKM, per germline. The CDR3 has 14 residues. With 7 bases clipped from V and 7 bases from J, the junction kept 5 bases outside the gene matches.

The chain recombines TRBV13 with TRBJ2-1, with D possibly matching TRBD2 (5 bases). The CDR3 runs 14 residues. V lost 10 bases, J lost 4 bases, and 17 bases lay in between. Germline V gene data show CDR1 as PRHDT and CDR2 as FYEKMQ (reference sequence). The CDR3 DNA follows: TGTGCCATCCCGGAGCTAGCCCCTTACAATGAGCAGTTCTTC. It encodes CAIPELAPYNEQFF.

On this clone itself: Other DNA sequences in this sample translate to the same CDR3. CDR3: CASSLQGYEQYF. CDR3 DNA: TGTGCCAGCAGTTTACAGGGCTACGAGCAGTACTTC. The chain is built from TRBV6-2 or TRBV6-3 and TRBJ2-7; tentative D call: TRBD1 (6 bases). V was pared by 4 bases and J by 3 bases, with 7 bases between. Germline-derived CDR1 and CDR2 are MNHEY and SVGEGT. This CDR3 has 12 residues.

This chain uses TRBV19 with TRBJ1-1; 9 bases are a match to TRBD1. CDR1 and CDR2 from the germline V gene are LNHDA and SQIVND (reference sequence). V was pared by 0 bases and J by 8 bases, with 7 bases of the junction left unmatched. The CDR3 covers 15 residues. For the CDR3, the DNA is TGTGCCAGTAGTATAGAGGGGACAGGGAGAGGAGAAGCTTTCTTT. Amino acids: CASSIEGTGRGEAFF.

Only one count was recorded for this clone. J is TRBJ1-2 and V is TRBV5-1; D gene uncertain. The CDR3 has 14 amino acids. Germline V gene lookup returns CDR1 SGHRS and CDR2 YFSETQ. The V gene lost 0 bases and the J gene lost 0 bases, with 6 bases spanning the gap. Written as DNA, the CDR3 is TGCGCCAGCAGCTTGGGACAATCTAACTATGGCTACACCTTC. Protein: CASSLGQSNYGYTF.

V usage is TRBV3-1 (or the pseudogene TRBV3-2) and J usage is TRBJ1-1; no clear D. The CDR3 has 16 residues. Trimming removed 4 bases from V and 0 bases from J, with 15 bases in between. Looked up from germline, CDR1 is LGHDT and CDR2 is YNNKEL (reference sequence). The CDR3 is CASSPAGRAMNTEAFF. The CDR3 DNA reads as TGTGCCAGCAGCCCCGCGGGGAGGGCCATGAACACTGAAGCTTTCTTT.

The rearrangement joins TRBV18 to TRBJ1-6; no clear D. Germline CDR1 reads KGHSH; CDR2 reads LQKENI. V shed 2 bases and J shed 8 bases, with 7 bases lying between them. CDR3 length: 13 residues. CDR3 residues: CASSPSGDSPLHF. CDR3 coding DNA: TGTGCCAGCTCACCAAGCGGGGATTCACCCCTCCACTTT. Complete variable domain (other parts from reference TRBV18 and TRBJ1-6): NAGVMQNPRHLVRRRGQEARLRCSPMKGHSHVYWYRQLPEEGLKFMVYLQKENIIDESGMPKERFSAEFPKEGPSILRIQQVVRGDSAAYFCASSPSGDSPLHFGNGTRLTVT.

The chain recombines TRBV27 with TRBJ1-1, with D tentatively TRBD1 (5 bases). Germline lookup yields CDR1 MNHEY and CDR2 SMNVEV (reference sequence). The CDR3 spans 14 residues. The V and J ends lost 2 bases and 3 bases respectively, with 10 bases between them. The CDR3 is CASSLQGGYTEAFF. CDR3 DNA sequence: TGTGCCAGCAGTTTACAGGGAGGGTACACTGAAGCTTTCTTT.

CDR3 DNA: TGCGCCAGCAGCTTGGGGGACACTTTTTGGAACACTGAAGCTTTCTTT. It codes for CASSLGDTFWNTEAFF. This chain joins TRBV5-1 and TRBJ1-1; weak D call: TRBD1 (6 bases). The CDR3 sequence is 16 residues long. V was clipped by 0 bases and J by 1 base, with 13 bases between them. The germline CDR1 and CDR2 sequences are SGHRS and YFSETQ. Full variable domain (remainder filled in from reference TRBV5-1 and TRBJ1-1): KAGVTQTPRYLIKTRGQQVTLSCSPISGHRSVSWYQQTPGQGLQFLFEYFSETQRNKGNFPGRFSGRQFSNSRSEMNVSTLELGDSALYLCASSLGDTFWNTEAFFGQGTRLTVV.

The rearrangement links TRBV2 to TRBJ2-1, with 8 bases identical to TRBD2. J gave up 7 bases and V 8 bases, and 10 bases lay outside the gene matches. The CDR3 is made up of 14 amino acids. Germline V gene lookup returns CDR1 SNHLY and CDR2 FYNNEI. The CDR3 sequence: CASRDRLALNEQFF. CDR3 bases: TGTGCCAGCCGAGACCGACTAGCGCTTAATGAGCAGTTCTTC. Combining the CDR3 with reference TRBV2 and TRBJ2-1 gives the whole variable domain EPEVTQTPSHQVTQMGQEVILRCVPISNHLYFYWYRQILGQKVEFLVSFYNNEISEKSEIFDDQFSVERPDGSNFTLKIRSTKLEDSAMYFCASRDRLALNEQFFGPGTRLTVL.

This chain connects TRBV3-1 (or the pseudogene TRBV3-2) to TRBJ2-5, with 9 bases aligning to TRBD2. The ends lost 0 bases at V and 5 bases at J; junction bases unmatched: 13. The CDR3 is 18 residues long. CDR1 is LGHDT, CDR2 YNNKEL, per germline (reference sequence). CDR3 region: CASSQEEPWREGPETQYF. The CDR3 DNA reads as TGTGCCAGCAGCCAAGAAGAACCCTGGCGGGAGGGTCCGGAGACCCAGTACTTC.

This clone was recorded only once. The chain links TRBV9 to TRBJ1-6; D gene ambiguous. V shed 0 bases and J shed 10 bases, with 14 bases lying between them. From germline, CDR1 is SGDLS and CDR2 YYNGEE. CDR3 size: 15 residues. The CDR3 reads CASSVGEDFRSPLHF. The CDR3 nucleotides are TGTGCCAGCAGCGTAGGAGAGGATTTTAGATCACCCCTCCACTTT.

This chain links TRBV7-9 with TRBJ2-1, with D perhaps matching TRBD2 (6 bases). CDR3 length: 16 amino acids. Germline CDR1 and CDR2: SEHNR and FQNEAQ (reference sequence). Trimming pared 6 bases from V and 0 bases from J, leaving 15 bases between. The CDR3 sequence: CASSPLGGNSYNEQFF. In nucleotides, the CDR3 is TGTGCCAGCAGTCCCCTCGGCGGGAACTCCTACAATGAGCAGTTCTTC. The whole variable domain, remainder taken from reference TRBV7-9 and TRBJ2-1, is DTGVSQNPRHKITKRGQNVTFRCDPISEHNRLYWYRQTLGQGPEFLTYFQNEAQLEKSRLLSDRFSAERPKGSFSTLEIQRTEQGDSAMYLCASSPLGGNSYNEQFFGPGTRLTVL.

The rearrangement joins TRBV19 to TRBJ1-2, with a tentative D call TRBD1 (5 bases). This CDR3 spans 13 amino acids. V lost 6 bases, J lost 4 bases, and 12 bases lay in between. Germline V gives CDR1 LNHDA, CDR2 SQIVND (reference sequence). The CDR3 spells CASSINGGYGYTF. In DNA, the CDR3 is TGTGCCAGTAGCATAAACGGGGGCTATGGCTACACCTTC.

As DNA, the CDR3 is TGCAGCGTTGAACGGGGGGACGGTGGCTACGAGCAGTACTTC. Translated: CSVERGDGGYEQYF. This chain connects TRBV29-1 to TRBJ2-7; 7 nucleotides line up with TRBD2. V lost 2 bases and J lost 3; bases outside the gene matches: 7. This CDR3 region has 14 residues. Germline CDR1 reads SQVTM; CDR2 reads ANQGSEA.